These 16 T cell receptor beta chains were all obtained from the same sample, sequenced in a study of cytomegalovirus exposure and HLA in healthy donors. It was with 60 Vbeta and 13 Jbeta primers that the PCR ran. Sequenced by immunoSEQ multiplex PCR; TCRdb stores in-frame clones only, minus some. This sample's table has more than 40,000 clones. What was sequenced was PBMCs. Receptors originate from a female donor in good health and CMV-seronegative.

The chain employs TRBV19 and TRBJ1-5, with D unresolved. The V end was cut by 5 bases, the J end by 4 bases, with 6 bases between. This CDR3 region has 12 residues. Per the germline V gene, CDR1 is LNHDA and CDR2 is SQIVND (reference sequence). In DNA, the CDR3 is TGTGCCAGTAGTCCGGGAAATCAGCCCCAGCATTTT. Encoded protein: CASSPGNQPQHF. The full variable domain, completed using reference TRBV19 and TRBJ1-5, is DGGITQSPKYLFRKEGQNVTLSCEQNLNHDAMYWYRQDPGQGLRLIYYSQIVNDFQKGDIAEGYSVSREKKESFPLTVTSAQKNPTAFYLCASSPGNQPQHFGDGTRLSIL.

The genes are TRBV19 and TRBJ2-1; the match to TRBD2 covers 7 bases. J lost 0 bases, V lost 3 bases, and 8 bases had no gene match. CDR1 is LNHDA and CDR2 is SQIVND in the germline V gene (reference sequence). The CDR3 is 17 amino acids. The CDR3 DNA sequence: TGTGCCAGTAGTATGGAGACTAGCCCCAGCTCCTACAATGAGCAGTTCTTC. Protein product: CASSMETSPSSYNEQFF.

The chain carries TRBV6-1 and TRBJ2-5; D might be TRBD2 (6 bases). This CDR3 has 14 residues. With 6 bases removed from V and 2 bases from J, the gap between germline ends came to 13 bases. From germline, CDR1 is MNHNS and CDR2 SASEGT. CDR3 sequence: CASSGGLVQETQYF. DNA for the CDR3: TGTGCCAGCAGCGGGGGACTGGTACAAGAGACCCAGTACTTC.

DNA of the CDR3: TGCGCCAGCAGCTCCCCGGGAGACAATGAGCAGTTCTTC. Its translation: CASSSPGDNEQFF. The chain uses TRBV5-1 and TRBJ2-1, with D possibly matching TRBD2 (6 bases). Trimming removed 3 bases at V and 5 bases at J, with 9 bases between. The germline V gene encodes CDR1 SGHRS and CDR2 YFSETQ. This CDR3 has 13 amino acids.

V usage is TRBV7-6 and J usage is TRBJ2-5; D is undetermined. The V end lost 5 bases, the J end lost 4 bases, and 8 bases lay between the germline ends. This CDR3 comprises 12 residues. Germline V CDR1 and CDR2: SGHVS, FNYEAQ. The CDR3 sequence is CASSRVIETQYF. In nucleotides, the CDR3 is TGTGCCAGCAGCCGTGTTATAGAGACCCAGTACTTC. The whole variable domain, remainder taken from reference TRBV7-6 and TRBJ2-5, is GAGVSQSPRYKVTKRGQDVALRCDPISGHVSLYWYRQALGQGPEFLTYFNYEAQQDKSGLPNDRFSAERPEGSISTLTIQRTEQRDSAMYRCASSRVIETQYFGPGTRLLVL.

The chain is built from TRBV4-1 and TRBJ2-7; 9 bases agree with TRBD1. The CDR3 spans 14 residues. V lost 1 base, J lost 7 bases, and 5 bases stayed unmatched. Germline CDR1 reads MGHRA; CDR2 reads YSYEKL. The CDR3 here is CASSQGDRDREQYF. CDR3 nucleotides: TGCGCCAGCAGCCAAGGGGACAGGGATCGGGAGCAGTACTTC.

The rearrangement links TRBV18 to TRBJ1-1; 7 positions agree with TRBD1. Trimming took 6 bases from V and 5 from J; bases not matched to a gene: 12. CDR3 length: 15 amino acids. Germline loops: CDR1 KGHSH, CDR2 LQKENI. The CDR3 sequence: CASSTKAGGRTEAFF. CDR3 in DNA: TGTGCCAGCTCTACGAAGGCAGGGGGGCGGACTGAAGCTTTCTTT.

The chain uses TRBV7-2 and TRBJ2-5; D is uncertain. Germline CDR1 and CDR2: SGHTA and FQGNSA. This CDR3 region has 14 residues. Deletions cut 0 bases from V and 0 bases from J, with 5 bases between. CDR3 coding DNA: TGTGCCAGCAGCTTAGCGGGCTACCAAGAGACCCAGTACTTC. Its protein product is CASSLAGYQETQYF.

The chain carries TRBV10-3 and TRBJ2-2; 7 bases align to TRBD2. The CDR3 runs to 15 residues. Per germline, CDR1 ENHRY and CDR2 SYGVKD. With V trimmed by 7 bases and J by 1 base, 6 bases remained unmatched. CDR3 DNA sequence: TGTGCCATCACTCCCAGCGGGGTGAACACCGGGGAGCTGTTTTTT. It translates to CAITPSGVNTGELFF.

The J gene is TRBJ1-1, the V gene TRBV6-1; D unclear. V lost 5 bases, J lost 3 bases, and 13 bases lay in between. Germline V gene data show CDR1 as MNHNS and CDR2 as SASEGT. This CDR3 spans 14 amino acids. CDR3 sequence: CASSLRLGDTEAFF. The CDR3 DNA follows: TGTGCCAGCAGTCTCCGGCTGGGAGACACTGAAGCTTTCTTT.

This chain connects TRBV18 to TRBJ2-5; D remains unclear. The length of the CDR3 is 14 residues. The V and J ends lost 3 bases and 7 bases respectively, with 15 bases between them. Germline V gene sequence: CDR1 KGHSH, CDR2 LQKENI. The chain's CDR3 is CASSPLELLGTQYF. The CDR3 DNA reads as TGTGCCAGCTCACCTTTGGAGCTCCTGGGGACCCAGTACTTC.

The gene calls are TRBV5-6 and TRBJ1-1; TRBD1 aligns across 10 bases. The CDR3 loop spans 15 amino acids. The germline CDR1 and CDR2 sequences are SGHDT and YYEEEE. After removal of 0 bases from V and 5 bases from J, the junction contained 4 bases not matched to a gene. The CDR3: CASSLAGQGGTEAFF. In DNA form, the CDR3 reads TGTGCCAGCAGCTTGGCCGGACAGGGGGGGACTGAAGCTTTCTTT.

J is TRBJ1-2 and V is TRBV5-6; tentative D call: TRBD1 (6 bases). This CDR3 has 14 amino acids. V was shortened by 1 base and J by 7 bases, with 14 bases between the two germline ends. The germline V gene has CDR1 SGHDT and CDR2 YYEEEE. In nucleotides, the CDR3 is TGTGCCAGCAGCTTGCTCCAGGGGAAAGGTGGCTACACCTTC. It codes for CASSLLQGKGGYTF. Variable domain in full (rest from reference TRBV5-6 and TRBJ1-2): DAGVTQSPTHLIKTRGQQVTLRCSPKSGHDTVSWYQQALGQGPQFIFQYYEEEERQRGNFPDRFSGHQFPNYSSELNVNALLLGDSALYLCASSLLQGKGGYTFGSGTRLTVV.

The gene calls are TRBV6-5 and TRBJ1-1; D possibly corresponds to TRBD1 (6 bases). The CDR3 is 14 residues long. Germline CDR1 and CDR2: MNHEY and SVGAGI. With 5 bases removed from V and 13 bases from J, the gap between germline ends came to 23 bases. The CDR3 coding sequence is TGTGCCAGCAGTACCATCCTTGGGACAAGGAAAGATTTCTTT. Its protein product is CASSTILGTRKDFF.

With regard to this clone: Other DNA sequences in this sample translate to the same CDR3. This rearrangement joins TRBV30 to TRBJ2-7; possible D gene TRBD1, 5 bases. The germline V and J ends were trimmed by 4 bases and 7 bases, with 14 bases remaining between them. Germline V gives CDR1 GTSNPN, CDR2 SVGIG (reference sequence). CDR3 length equals 12 residues. The CDR3: CAWTSGKGEQYF. The CDR3 DNA reads as TGTGCCTGGACCTCAGGGAAGGGTGAGCAGTACTTC.

The chain joins TRBV12-5 to TRBJ1-3; D might be TRBD1 (6 bases). The V and J ends lost 6 bases and 4 bases respectively, with 10 bases between them. The CDR3 covers 13 residues. Germline V gene lookup returns CDR1 LGHNT and CDR2 FRNRAP. CDR3 sequence reads: CASGGHTGNTIYF. The CDR3 nucleotides are TGTGCTAGTGGGGGACACACAGGAAACACCATATATTTT.